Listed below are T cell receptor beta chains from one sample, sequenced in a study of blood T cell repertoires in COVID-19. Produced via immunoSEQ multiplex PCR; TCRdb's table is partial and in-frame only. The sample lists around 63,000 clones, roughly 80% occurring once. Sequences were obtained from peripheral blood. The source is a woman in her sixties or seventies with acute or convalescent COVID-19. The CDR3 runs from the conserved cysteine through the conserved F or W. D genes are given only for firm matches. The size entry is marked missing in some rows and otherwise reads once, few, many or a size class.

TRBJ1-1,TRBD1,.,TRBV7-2,TGTGCCAGCAGCTGGGACAGGGGCATTGACACTGAAGCTTTCTTT,CASSWDRGIDTEAFF
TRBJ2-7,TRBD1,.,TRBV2,TGTGCCAGCAGTTCGACAGGGGGGTGGGAGCAGTACTTC,CASSSTGGWEQYF
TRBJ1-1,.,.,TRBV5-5,TGTGCCAGCAGCTTGGACTCGGACACTGAAGCTTTCTTT,CASSLDSDTEAFF
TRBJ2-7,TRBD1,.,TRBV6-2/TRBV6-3,TGTGCCAGCAGCGACAGGGTCGGCTCCTACGAGCAGTACTTC,CASSDRVGSYEQYF
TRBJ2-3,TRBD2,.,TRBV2,TGTGCCAGCTCCGATCGGGGGGGAGGCACAGATACGCAGTATTTT,CASSDRGGGTDTQYF
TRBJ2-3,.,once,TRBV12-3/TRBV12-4,TGTGCCAGCAGCTGGGGGGGCACAGATACGCAGTATTTT,CASSWGGTDTQYF
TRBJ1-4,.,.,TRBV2,TGTGCCAGCAGTGAACACTCTACAGGGTTAGAAAAACTGTTTTTT,CASSEHSTGLEKLFF
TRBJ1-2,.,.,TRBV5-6,TGTGCCAGCAGCCACCGAACAGGGCCGAACTATGGCTACACCTTC,CASSHRTGPNYGYTF
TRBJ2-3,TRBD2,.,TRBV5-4,TGTGCCAGCAGCTTTGGGGGGGGAACAGATACGCAGTATTTT,CASSFGGGTDTQYF
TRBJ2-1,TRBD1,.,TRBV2,TGTGCCAGCAGTGAAAGGGCAGGGGGCTACAATGAGCAGTTCTTC,CASSERAGGYNEQFF
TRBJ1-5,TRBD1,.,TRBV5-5,TGTGCCAGCAGCTTCGGACAGGGCGATCAGCCCCAGCATTTT,CASSFGQGDQPQHF
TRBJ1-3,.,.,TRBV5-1,TGCGCCAGCAGGCGGAGTGATGGAAGCACCATATATTTT,CASRRSDGSTIYF